A selection of T cell receptor beta chains follows, all from one sample in a study of blood T cell repertoires in COVID-19. The repertoire was sequenced with immunoSEQ multiplex PCR; TCRdb's copy has only in-frame clones and lacks some. The table records about 120,000 clones, roughly four fifths of them present only once. The sample comprised peripheral blood. The source of these receptors is a human donor in a cohort sampled during active COVID-19. CDR3s include the opening cysteine and the closing phenylalanine or tryptophan. A D gene is named only where the DNA matches it firmly. Only some rows state a clone size, as once, few, many or a class for expanded clones.

CDR3 DNA,CDR3 protein,D gene,J gene,V gene,clone size
TGTGCCAGCAGCTTTTCATTTGAAGCTTTCTTT,CASSFSFEAFF,-,TRBJ1-1,TRBV5-5,-
TGTGCCAGCAGTTCCACAGGGAACGAGCAGTACTTC,CASSSTGNEQYF,-,TRBJ2-7,TRBV28,-
TGTGCCAGCAGTGAGGGGCAGGAGCAGCCCCAGCATTTT,CASSEGQEQPQHF,-,TRBJ1-5,TRBV6-4,-
TGTGCCAGCAGCTTGACCTTAGCGGAGACCCAGTACTTC,CASSLTLAETQYF,-,TRBJ2-5,TRBV5-5,once
TGTGCCAGCTCACCTCGGACTAGCGGTGCGACCGAGCAGTACTTC,CASSPRTSGATEQYF,TRBD2,TRBJ2-7,TRBV18,once
TGTGCCAGCAGTTACAGGCTAGCGGATTATACGGCCTCCTACAATGAGCAGTTCTTC,CASSYRLADYTASYNEQFF,TRBD2,TRBJ2-1,TRBV6-2/TRBV6-3,-
TGTGCCAGCGGTGGGACAGGGGGGTTCGAGCAGTACTTC,CASGGTGGFEQYF,TRBD1,TRBJ2-7,TRBV3-1/TRBV3-2,few
TGTGCCAGCAGCGGTTCCTACGAGCAGTACTTC,CASSGSYEQYF,-,TRBJ2-7,TRBV12-3/TRBV12-4,-
TGTGCCAGCAGTGGAGGACAGGGTTACGAGCAGTACTTC,CASSGGQGYEQYF,TRBD1,TRBJ2-7,TRBV2,-
TGTGCCAGCAGTGAAAGCAGGAGGGCAGCAGATACGCAGTATTTT,CASSESRRAADTQYF,-,TRBJ2-3,TRBV25-1,once
TGTGCCAGCAGCGATCGACCGGGACAGGGGGCCTATGAGCAGTTCTTC,CASSDRPGQGAYEQFF,TRBD1,TRBJ2-1,TRBV7-8,-
TGTGCCAGCAGTAAACCGGGACAGTTTAGCTCCTATAATTCACCCCTCCACTTT,CASSKPGQFSSYNSPLHF,TRBD1,TRBJ1-6,TRBV6-2/TRBV6-3,-
TGTGCCAGCAGTGGGACTCCAACTACCGCCTACGAGCAGTACTTC,CASSGTPTTAYEQYF,-,TRBJ2-7,TRBV2,-
TGTGCCAGCAGCTTGGTTCGGGAGAGAGAGACCCAGTACTTC,CASSLVRERETQYF,-,TRBJ2-5,TRBV5-4,-
TGTGCCTGGAGTGGTGGCAGGGGGATTGCTGAAGCTTTCTTT,CAWSGGRGIAEAFF,TRBD1,TRBJ1-1,TRBV30,-
TGTGCCAGCAGCCCGCGGACAAATAGCAATCAGCCCCAGCATTTT,CASSPRTNSNQPQHF,-,TRBJ1-5,TRBV7-8,-
TGCGCCAGCAACCCCGGGACAGGGGGCCACGAGCAGTACTTC,CASNPGTGGHEQYF,TRBD1,TRBJ2-7,TRBV5-1,-
TGTGCCAGCAACCCAGCGGGGGTGCAAGAGACCCAGTACTTC,CASNPAGVQETQYF,TRBD2,TRBJ2-5,TRBV9,-
TGTGCCAGCAGCCAAGCAGGGGTATCTGGAAACACCATATATTTT,CASSQAGVSGNTIYF,-,TRBJ1-3,TRBV14,-
TGTGCCAGCAGCGAACAGATTAACTATGGCTACACCTTC,CASSEQINYGYTF,-,TRBJ1-2,TRBV7-9,-
TGTGCCAGCAGCCAGCGGGACAGGGGGCCTGGGGCCAACGTCCTGACTTTC,CASSQRDRGPGANVLTF,TRBD1,TRBJ2-6,TRBV3-1/TRBV3-2,-
TGTGCCAGTAGTATCTTCGACACCAGCACAGATACGCAGTATTTT,CASSIFDTSTDTQYF,-,TRBJ2-3,TRBV19,-
TGCGCCAGCAGCCAGGGACAGGGTGGCGCCGAGCAGTACTTC,CASSQGQGGAEQYF,TRBD1,TRBJ2-7,TRBV5-1,-
TGTGCCAGCAGCCCAAAGCCCTGGCGGATCCACGAGCAGTACTTC,CASSPKPWRIHEQYF,-,TRBJ2-7,TRBV5-6,-
TGTGCCAGCAGTGAATATTACAGTAATTCACCCCTCCACTTT,CASSEYYSNSPLHF,-,TRBJ1-6,TRBV25-1,-
TGTGCCAGCAGTTCAGCCCCTGCAGGGGGCGAATATGGCTACACCTTC,CASSSAPAGGEYGYTF,TRBD1,TRBJ1-2,TRBV28,few
TGTGCCACCACACCGGGACTAGCGAATCACTACGAGCAGTACTTC,CATTPGLANHYEQYF,TRBD2,TRBJ2-7,TRBV6-5,-
TGTGCCAGCACCAGGGACAGCAGCTACGAGCAGTACTTC,CASTRDSSYEQYF,TRBD1,TRBJ2-7,TRBV2,few
TGTGCCAGCAGCTTAGGGGGGCCACTAGGCGAGCAGTACTTC,CASSLGGPLGEQYF,-,TRBJ2-7,TRBV7-2,-
TGTGCCAGCAGCTTATCCGTGAACACTGAAGCTTTCTTT,CASSLSVNTEAFF,-,TRBJ1-1,TRBV5-5,few
TGTGCCAGCAGTAGCCGGGACAGGGATAATTCACCCCTCCACTTT,CASSSRDRDNSPLHF,TRBD1,TRBJ1-6,TRBV27,-
TGTGCTAGTGGGATACAGCCTTTCGAGCAGTACTTC,CASGIQPFEQYF,-,TRBJ2-7,TRBV12-5,once
TGCAGTGCTAGTACAGGGGCGTTTGGTACGACTGAAGCTTTCTTT,CSASTGAFGTTEAFF,TRBD1,TRBJ1-1,TRBV20-1,-
TGTGCCAGCAGCCAACTTAGCGGGGGGGCCATCTACGAGCAGTACTTC,CASSQLSGGAIYEQYF,TRBD2,TRBJ2-7,TRBV4-2,-
TGTGCCAGCAGTTTGGGACTAGCGGGAGGGCCCCCCTACGAGCAGTACTTC,CASSLGLAGGPPYEQYF,TRBD2,TRBJ2-7,TRBV28,-
TGTGCCAGCAGCGCCGACAGGGACTTGACCTACGAGCAGTACTTC,CASSADRDLTYEQYF,-,TRBJ2-7,TRBV2,-
TGTGCCAGCAGCTCCCCCGGACAGGGGCAGGGTGAGCAGTTCTTC,CASSSPGQGQGEQFF,TRBD1,TRBJ2-1,TRBV5-4,-
TGTGCCAGCAGCTTAGCGGGCTACGAGCAGTACTTC,CASSLAGYEQYF,-,TRBJ2-7,TRBV11-2,-
TGTGCCAGCAGTTTAAGACAGGGTTACGAGCAGTACTTC,CASSLRQGYEQYF,TRBD1,TRBJ2-7,TRBV6-5,-
TGCAGCGTTTACGGGGGGGAATTACAGGGGAACTATGGCTACACCTTC,CSVYGGELQGNYGYTF,TRBD1,TRBJ1-2,TRBV29-1,-
TGTGCCACCAGACGGACAGGGGGCCCTTTCGAAGCTTTCTTT,CATRRTGGPFEAFF,TRBD1,TRBJ1-1,TRBV15,-
TGCGCCAGCAGTCTCTACCAGGGAATCGAGCAGTACTTC,CASSLYQGIEQYF,-,TRBJ2-7,TRBV4-1,few
TGCGCCAGCAGCTTGGAATTTAACGGGAATCAAGAGACCCAGTACTTC,CASSLEFNGNQETQYF,-,TRBJ2-5,TRBV5-1,-
TGCGCCAGCAGCTTGCTGGGCAGGGCTGACACTGAAGCTTTCTTT,CASSLLGRADTEAFF,-,TRBJ1-1,TRBV5-1,-
TGTGCCAGCGTCAGGACAGGGGGCTCTGAAGCTTTCTTT,CASVRTGGSEAFF,TRBD1,TRBJ1-1,TRBV3-1/TRBV3-2,-
TGTGCCAGCAGTTACGGCGGGGCGCGAGGTGGCTACACCTTC,CASSYGGARGGYTF,-,TRBJ1-2,TRBV6-2/TRBV6-3,-
TGCGCCAGCAGTGAGTACAGTACCTACGAGCAGTACTTC,CASSEYSTYEQYF,-,TRBJ2-7,TRBV10-1,-
TGTGCCAGCAGCTTGACAGCGAACACTGAAGCTTTCTTT,CASSLTANTEAFF,-,TRBJ1-1,TRBV9,-
TGTGCCAGCAGCTTCGACAGAACACAAGAGACCCAGTACTTC,CASSFDRTQETQYF,-,TRBJ2-5,TRBV7-8,-
TGCAGCGCCCTGGGACTAGCGGCCCGGGTGCAGTACTTC,CSALGLAARVQYF,TRBD2,TRBJ2-7,TRBV29-1,-
TGTGCCAGCAGTTTAGCGGACAGGAACACTGAAGCTTTCTTT,CASSLADRNTEAFF,-,TRBJ1-1,TRBV28,-
TGTGCCAGCAGTGAAGTGGGGCAGGGGGCAAATGGCTACACCTTC,CASSEVGQGANGYTF,TRBD1,TRBJ1-2,TRBV6-1,-
TGTGCCAGCAGACCCCCGGGACTCCGAGACACTGAAGCTTTCTTT,CASRPPGLRDTEAFF,-,TRBJ1-1,TRBV6-6,-
TGCAGCCAGCAAGCGGGGGTTGAGCAGTTCTTC,CSQQAGVEQFF,TRBD2,TRBJ2-1,TRBV20-1,-
TGTGCCAGCAGCTCTGGAAGGACAGGCTCGAACTATGGCTACACCTTC,CASSSGRTGSNYGYTF,TRBD1,TRBJ1-2,TRBV7-9,-
TGTGCCAGCAGCTTAAGTACGCCAGGCCACGAGCAGTACTTC,CASSLSTPGHEQYF,-,TRBJ2-7,TRBV7-9,-